Listed below are T cell receptor beta chains from one sample, sequenced in a study of T cell responses to AZD1222 COVID-19 vaccine. Profiled with immunoSEQ multiplex PCR; TCRdb holds only in-frame clones, not every one. The sample contains more than 50,000 clones, roughly 85% of which appear only once. Sequenced material: peripheral blood, taken on day 0 of AZD1222 vaccination. Receptors were obtained from an adult in good health. The CDR3 runs from the conserved cysteine through the conserved F or W. D genes are given only for firm matches. Only some rows state a clone size, as once, few, many or a class for expanded clones.

D gene: .; J gene: TRBJ2-2; clone size: .; V gene: TRBV5-4; CDR3 DNA: TGTGCCAGCAGCTGGCCCGGGACGGATAACACCGGGGAGCTGTTTTTT; CDR3 protein: CASSWPGTDNTGELFF
D gene: TRBD2; J gene: TRBJ2-3; clone size: .; V gene: TRBV11-2; CDR3 DNA: TGTGCCAGCAGACAATCGGGGGGGAGCACAGATACGCAGTATTTT; CDR3 protein: CASRQSGGSTDTQYF
D gene: .; J gene: TRBJ1-5; clone size: few; V gene: TRBV7-8; CDR3 DNA: TGTGCCAGCAGCCTGACTGGACGTATACATAGCAATCAGCCCCAGCATTTT; CDR3 protein: CASSLTGRIHSNQPQHF
D gene: .; J gene: TRBJ2-7; clone size: .; V gene: TRBV20-1; CDR3 DNA: TGCAGTGCTAGTCCCTACGAGCAGTACTTC; CDR3 protein: CSASPYEQYF
D gene: TRBD1; J gene: TRBJ1-4; clone size: few; V gene: TRBV4-1; CDR3 DNA: TGCGCCAGCAGCCTCACCTTAGCAGGACAGGGTAATGAAAAACTGTTTTTT; CDR3 protein: CASSLTLAGQGNEKLFF
D gene: .; J gene: TRBJ1-2; clone size: .; V gene: TRBV7-9; CDR3 DNA: TGTGCCAGCAGCTCCCGGACAGTGAACTATGGCTACACCTTC; CDR3 protein: CASSSRTVNYGYTF
D gene: .; J gene: TRBJ1-2; clone size: .; V gene: TRBV6-5; CDR3 DNA: TGTGCCAGCAGTTACCGCAGCACGAACTATGGCTACACCTTC; CDR3 protein: CASSYRSTNYGYTF
D gene: .; J gene: TRBJ2-2; clone size: once; V gene: TRBV5-1; CDR3 DNA: TGCGCCAGCAGCTTGGAAAGAGATGCGAACACCGGGGAGCTGTTTTTT; CDR3 protein: CASSLERDANTGELFF
D gene: .; J gene: TRBJ2-1; clone size: .; V gene: TRBV6-2/TRBV6-3; CDR3 DNA: TGTGCCAGCAGTTCGATGGGCGGCTCCTACAATGAGCAGTTCTTC; CDR3 protein: CASSSMGGSYNEQFF
D gene: TRBD1; J gene: TRBJ2-1; clone size: .; V gene: TRBV7-7; CDR3 DNA: TGTGCTAGCAGCTTAGGGGGCGGCGGTGGTGAGCAGTTCTTC; CDR3 protein: CASSLGGGGGEQFF
D gene: .; J gene: TRBJ1-3; clone size: .; V gene: TRBV5-1; CDR3 DNA: TGCGCCAGCAGCTTGGGGCCGCAGGGATCCGGAAACACCATATATTTT; CDR3 protein: CASSLGPQGSGNTIYF
D gene: TRBD1; J gene: TRBJ2-5; clone size: .; V gene: TRBV3-1/TRBV3-2; CDR3 DNA: TGTGCCAGCAGCCAATTCGGGACAGGGGGGATAGAGACCCAGTACTTC; CDR3 protein: CASSQFGTGGIETQYF
D gene: .; J gene: TRBJ2-7; clone size: .; V gene: TRBV28; CDR3 DNA: TGTGCCAGCAGTTTGGAACATTCCTACGAGCAGTACTTC; CDR3 protein: CASSLEHSYEQYF
D gene: .; J gene: TRBJ2-2; clone size: .; V gene: TRBV2; CDR3 DNA: TGTGCCAGCAGTGGAGGAGGGGAGCTGTTTTTT; CDR3 protein: CASSGGGELFF
D gene: .; J gene: TRBJ2-7; clone size: .; V gene: TRBV18; CDR3 DNA: TGTGCCAGCTCACCACCGGAGGGACTCAACGAGCAGTACTTC; CDR3 protein: CASSPPEGLNEQYF
D gene: .; J gene: TRBJ1-6; clone size: .; V gene: TRBV30; CDR3 DNA: TGTGCCTGGAGTGTAAGACAGTATAATTCACCCCTCCACTTT; CDR3 protein: CAWSVRQYNSPLHF
D gene: TRBD1; J gene: TRBJ1-3; clone size: .; V gene: TRBV6-5; CDR3 DNA: TGTGCCAGCAGTACGGCACAGGGGCGAGGAAACACCATATATTTT; CDR3 protein: CASSTAQGRGNTIYF
D gene: .; J gene: TRBJ1-2; clone size: few; V gene: TRBV5-4; CDR3 DNA: TGTGCCAGCAGCTTCCGGAGTGGAGGCTACACCTTC; CDR3 protein: CASSFRSGGYTF
D gene: .; J gene: TRBJ2-5; clone size: once; V gene: TRBV27; CDR3 DNA: TGTGCCAGCAGGAACAGGGCTCTTGAGACCCAGTACTTC; CDR3 protein: CASRNRALETQYF
D gene: TRBD1; J gene: TRBJ2-6; clone size: .; V gene: TRBV5-1; CDR3 DNA: TGCGCCAGCGCTGACAGGGCTGGGGCCAACGTCCTGACTTTC; CDR3 protein: CASADRAGANVLTF
D gene: TRBD1; J gene: TRBJ1-4; clone size: .; V gene: TRBV6-2/TRBV6-3; CDR3 DNA: TGTGCCAGCAGTACAGGGGGCGGATCAACTAATGAAAAACTGTTTTTT; CDR3 protein: CASSTGGGSTNEKLFF
D gene: TRBD1; J gene: TRBJ2-7; clone size: .; V gene: TRBV7-8; CDR3 DNA: TGTGCCAGCAGGATTGACAGGGACCTCTTCTACGAGCAGTACTTC; CDR3 protein: CASRIDRDLFYEQYF
D gene: TRBD2; J gene: TRBJ2-2; clone size: .; V gene: TRBV11-2; CDR3 DNA: TGTGCCAGCAGCTTCCTCGCCGCGGGGGGAAACACCGGGGAGCTGTTTTTT; CDR3 protein: CASSFLAAGGNTGELFF